The next 26 T cell receptor beta chains were all read from a single sample in a study of prognosis after radiotherapy for stage I lung cancer. Amplicons of TCR beta CDR3 were generated from genomic DNA by two-round multiplex PCR. Gene-specific primers for each TRBV and TRBJ gene drove first-round PCR. Each CDR3 protein is one row after TCRdb ran MiXCR on the multiplex PCR reads. This table has more than 30,000 distinct CDR3 sequences, about 42% appearing once. The sequencing used PBMCs, collected before or after stereotactic body radiation therapy (not recorded which). Source of these receptors: a donor over 45 with non-small cell lung cancer.

This chain joins TRBV7-9 and TRBJ1-1; D unclear. This CDR3 region has 15 residues. The V gene lost 5 bases and the J gene lost 6 bases, with 19 bases spanning the gap. Germline-derived CDR1 and CDR2 are SEHNR and FQNEAQ (reference sequence). CDR3 amino acids: CASSQGVLEAAEAFF. CDR3 coding DNA: TGTGCCAGCAGCCAAGGTGTCCTAGAGGCGGCTGAAGCTTTCTTT.

This clonotype was picked up many times. The chain has TRBV5-5 and TRBJ1-5; 7 nucleotides match TRBD1. The length of the CDR3 is 15 residues. Trimming at V came to 4 bases and at J to 5 bases, leaving 9 bases not matched to a gene. Germline V gives CDR1 SGHKS, CDR2 YYEKEE (reference sequence). The CDR3 sequence: CASSITGDQDQPQHF. CDR3 sequence (DNA): TGTGCCAGCAGCATTACAGGGGACCAGGATCAGCCCCAGCATTTT. Drawing the rest from reference TRBV5-5 and TRBJ1-5, the complete variable domain is DAGVTQSPTHLIKTRGQQVTLRCSPISGHKSVSWYQQVLGQGPQFIFQYYEKEERGRGNFPDRFSARQFPNYSSELNVNALLLGDSALYLCASSITGDQDQPQHFGDGTRLSIL.

This clonotype occurred many times. The chain uses TRBV28 and TRBJ2-5; 7 positions agree with TRBD1. Germline lookup yields CDR1 MDHEN and CDR2 SYDVKM. This CDR3 spans 14 amino acids. Unmatched junction bases numbered 10, after V lost 6 bases and J lost 6 bases. The chain's CDR3 is CASRADRAWQTQYF. As DNA, the CDR3 is TGTGCCAGCAGGGCTGACAGGGCTTGGCAGACCCAGTACTTC.

This clonotype occurred many times. The rearrangement links TRBV5-1 to TRBJ2-3; D gene ambiguous. With 1 base removed from V and 7 bases from J, the gap between germline ends came to 7 bases. This CDR3 is 12 amino acids long. Looked up from germline, CDR1 is SGHRS and CDR2 is YFSETQ. For the CDR3, the DNA is TGCGCCAGCAGCTTGCAGTTACATACGCAGTATTTT. Translated, it gives CASSLQLHTQYF.

The V call is TRBV27, the J call TRBJ2-3; no clear D. Germline V gene sequence: CDR1 MNHEY, CDR2 SMNVEV (reference sequence). The V gene lost 5 bases and the J gene lost 3 bases, with 9 bases spanning the gap. The CDR3 has 13 residues. The chain's CDR3 is CASSRRLTDTQYF. For the CDR3, the DNA is TGTGCCAGCAGTCGTAGGTTAACAGATACGCAGTATTTT.

The chain joins TRBV6-2 or TRBV6-3 to TRBJ1-1, with 8 nucleotides matching TRBD1. Germline CDR1 and CDR2: MNHEY and SVGEGT. Losses at the gene ends were 0 bases for V and 7 bases for J; bases not matched to a gene: 7. This CDR3 has 15 amino acids. Here the CDR3 DNA reads TGTGCCAGCAGTTACTCTTCGACAGGGGTGGGTGAAGCTTTCTTT. It is translated as CASSYSSTGVGEAFF.

J is TRBJ2-1 and V is TRBV7-9; no clear D. V was trimmed by 2 bases and J by 9 bases, leaving 11 bases between them. The V gene's germline CDR1 is SEHNR and CDR2 FQNEAQ (reference sequence). This CDR3 contains 13 residues. CDR3 nucleotide sequence: TGTGCCAGCAGCTTAACGGGTCTAGTTGAGCAGTTCTTC. It encodes CASSLTGLVEQFF.

This clonotype appeared many times. This chain joins TRBV10-3 and TRBJ1-5; perhaps TRBD1 as D (6 bases). The CDR3 runs 16 residues. V was shortened by 0 bases and J by 3 bases, with 12 bases between the two germline ends. Germline-derived CDR1 and CDR2 are ENHRY and SYGVKD. CDR3 nucleotide sequence: TGTGCCATCAGTGAGTCGAAGGGGGATGACAATCAGCCCCAGCATTTT. As protein: CAISESKGDDNQPQHF.

The chain joins TRBV28 to TRBJ2-7; D unresolved. Germline loops: CDR1 MDHEN, CDR2 SYDVKM. Trimming cost V 5 bases and J 6 bases, with 11 bases left between them. This CDR3 is built from 12 residues. CDR3 bases: TGTGCCAGCAGTCCATTCCGGGTCGAGCAGTACTTC. Translated: CASSPFRVEQYF. The full variable domain, rest sourced from reference TRBV28 and TRBJ2-7, is DVKVTQSSRYLVKRTGEKVFLECVQDMDHENMFWYRQDPGLGLRLIYFSYDVKMKEKGDIPEGYSVSREKKERFSLILESASTNQTSMYLCASSPFRVEQYFGPGTRLTVT.

This clonotype was observed many times. This chain joins TRBV12-3 or TRBV12-4 and TRBJ2-1, with a weak D call TRBD2 (7 bases). Trimming cost V 7 bases and J 3 bases, with 16 bases left between them. The CDR3 length is 15 residues. CDR3 nucleotide sequence: TGTGCCAGCAACTCCCGGGGGGCCCTCTACAATGAGCAGTTCTTC. This translates into CASNSRGALYNEQFF.

This clonotype showed up many times. The chain has TRBV5-1 and TRBJ2-1; D may be TRBD2 (6 bases). This CDR3 spans 12 amino acids. Per the germline V gene, CDR1 is SGHRS and CDR2 is YFSETQ. V shed 5 bases and J shed 9 bases, with 12 bases lying between them. The CDR3: CASRLGLREQFF. As DNA, the CDR3 is TGCGCCAGCAGACTGGGACTTCGTGAGCAGTTCTTC.

The chain recombines TRBV20-1 with TRBJ2-3; D is possibly TRBD1 or TRBD2 (5 bases each). The CDR3 runs 18 residues. V dropped 4 bases and J dropped 5 bases, with 28 bases sitting between them. Germline V gene lookup returns CDR1 DFQATT and CDR2 SNEGSKA (reference sequence). CDR3 region: CSAKRNLPGTSIGDTQYF. The CDR3 DNA is TGCAGTGCTAAGAGGAACCTCCCCGGGACGTCCATAGGAGATACGCAGTATTTT.

In its sample, this clonotype was seen many times. The chain employs TRBV28 and TRBJ1-1; D remains unclear. This CDR3 has 13 residues. Germline V CDR1 and CDR2: MDHEN, SYDVKM. The germline V and J ends were trimmed by 2 bases and 2 bases, with 6 bases remaining between them. The CDR3 coding sequence is TGTGCCAGCAGTTTAGACGGAAACACTGAAGCTTTCTTT. Translated, it gives CASSLDGNTEAFF.

There are a few counts of this clonotype. The chain uses TRBV18 and TRBJ2-5; the D gene is possibly TRBD1 (6 bases). This CDR3 contains 17 residues. Germline V gives CDR1 KGHSH, CDR2 LQKENI. Trimming stripped 4 bases from V and 5 bases from J, with 23 bases between. The DNA of the CDR3 is TGTGCCAGCTCACACTGGGTGAGGCAGGGGCAGATCGAGACCCAGTACTTC. The encoded protein is CASSHWVRQGQIETQYF.

The chain recombines TRBV11-3 with TRBJ2-1, with D tentatively TRBD2 (6 bases). Germline lookup yields CDR1 SGHNT and CDR2 YENEEA. The CDR3 extends over 14 amino acids. V was clipped by 6 bases and J by 1 base, with 10 bases between them. DNA of the CDR3: TGTGCCAGCAGTCTGAGCGGGTCCTACAATGAGCAGTTCTTC. Its translation is CASSLSGSYNEQFF.

This clonotype has ten or more counts. One junction end disagrees with the germline gene, perhaps due to a read error. V usage is TRBV5-1 and J usage is TRBJ1-3, with unresolved D. This CDR3 has 15 amino acids. From germline, CDR1 is SGHRS and CDR2 YFSETQ. The CDR3 region is CASSLDGGSGTTIYF. For the CDR3, the DNA is TGCGCCAGCAGCTTGGATGGCGGCTCTGGAACCACCATATATTTT.

The V call is TRBV6-4, the J call TRBJ2-1; TRBD2 aligns across 10 bases. Per germline, CDR1 MRHNA and CDR2 SNTAGT. This CDR3 is 16 amino acids long. The J segment lost 2 bases and the V segment lost 5 bases, leaving 6 bases of the junction unmatched. The CDR3 DNA reads TGTGCCAGCAGTAAGTCGGGACTAGCGACCTACAATGAGCAGTTCTTC. Its translation: CASSKSGLATYNEQFF.

About this clonotype: One end of the junction is discordant with germline, which a read error may explain. The chain has TRBV6-2 or TRBV6-3 and TRBJ2-7; D may correspond to TRBD1 or TRBD2 (6 bases each). The CDR3 extends over 13 amino acids. From germline, CDR1 is MNHEY and CDR2 SVGEGT. CDR3: CANRNRDSYEHYF. In DNA form, the CDR3 reads TGTGCCAACAGAAACAGGGACTCCTACGAGCATTACTTC.

This clonotype was seen at least ten times. The chain recombines TRBV12-3 or TRBV12-4 with TRBJ2-3; 11 bases fit TRBD1. This CDR3 is 14 amino acids long. With V trimmed by 7 bases and J by 3 bases, 3 bases remained unmatched. CDR3 bases: TGTGCCAGCACCAGGGACAGGGGGACAGATACGCAGTATTTT. Its translation is CASTRDRGTDTQYF.

This clonotype appeared many times. The rearrangement uses TRBV9 and TRBJ2-1; possible D gene TRBD2, 5 bases. The CDR3 runs 16 residues. V was pared by 0 bases and J by 7 bases, with 17 bases between. Germline loops: CDR1 SGDLS, CDR2 YYNGEE. CDR3 in amino acids: CASSVGLTEASNEQFF. CDR3 bases: TGTGCCAGCAGCGTAGGATTAACGGAGGCGAGTAATGAGCAGTTCTTC.

This clonotype came up many times. The chain links TRBV10-3 to TRBJ2-6; 11 bases are a match to TRBD1. The CDR3 has 15 amino acids. The V gene's germline CDR1 is ENHRY and CDR2 SYGVKD. V dropped 11 bases and J dropped 0; count of bases not matched to a gene: 3. DNA of the CDR3: TGTGCCGCGGGACAGGGGGGCTCTGGGGCCAACGTCCTGACTTTC. Protein sequence: CAAGQGGSGANVLTF.

The chain carries TRBV2 and TRBJ2-3; D not resolved. Germline V gives CDR1 SNHLY, CDR2 FYNNEI. Trimming removed 7 bases from V and 5 bases from J, with 19 bases in between. The CDR3 has 15 amino acids. The chain's CDR3 is CASIPTFGREDTQYF. The DNA for the CDR3 is TGTGCCAGCATCCCGACTTTCGGTCGTGAAGATACGCAGTATTTT.

V gene TRBV5-1 combines with J gene TRBJ2-3, with D uncertain. In germline, CDR1 is SGHRS, CDR2 YFSETQ. This CDR3 comprises 12 residues. V was clipped by 5 bases and J by 8 bases, with 12 bases between them. The DNA of the CDR3 is TGCGCCAGCAGTATAGATCTAGGTACGCAGTATTTT. Encoded protein: CASSIDLGTQYF. The full variable domain, its missing parts supplied by reference TRBV5-1 and TRBJ2-3, is KAGVTQTPRYLIKTRGQQVTLSCSPISGHRSVSWYQQTPGQGLQFLFEYFSETQRNKGNFPGRFSGRQFSNSRSEMNVSTLELGDSALYLCASSIDLGTQYFGPGTRLTVL.

This chain joins TRBV5-6 and TRBJ2-3, with D perhaps matching TRBD1 (6 bases). Germline CDR1 is SGHDT and CDR2 is YYEEEE. V shed 4 bases and J shed 0 bases, with 15 bases lying between them. There are 16 residues in the CDR3. The CDR3: CASSLLETGSTDTQYF. In DNA, the CDR3 is TGTGCCAGCAGCCTTTTGGAGACAGGTAGCACAGATACGCAGTATTTT. Using reference TRBV5-6 and TRBJ2-3 for the parts outside the CDR3, the full variable domain is DAGVTQSPTHLIKTRGQQVTLRCSPKSGHDTVSWYQQALGQGPQFIFQYYEEEERQRGNFPDRFSGHQFPNYSSELNVNALLLGDSALYLCASSLLETGSTDTQYFGPGTRLTVL.

This clonotype occurred many times. This chain connects TRBV7-8 to TRBJ1-1, with TRBD1 as a possible D gene (5 bases). CDR3 size: 14 residues. CDR1 SGHVS and CDR2 FQNEAQ come from the germline V gene. Trimming left V 1 base short and J 11 bases short, with 17 bases between. The CDR3 here is CASSLVETAVAAFF. The CDR3 nucleotides read TGTGCCAGCAGCTTAGTAGAGACAGCCGTCGCGGCTTTCTTT.

The genes are TRBV6-1 and TRBJ1-1; 8 bases match TRBD1. This CDR3 region has 15 residues. The V gene's germline CDR1 is MNHNS and CDR2 SASEGT. The J segment lost 4 bases and the V segment lost 6 bases, leaving 10 bases of the junction unmatched. The CDR3 loop reads CASRQQGAILTEAFF. The CDR3 DNA is TGTGCCAGCAGGCAGCAGGGGGCGATTCTCACTGAAGCTTTCTTT.